This TCR beta chain was identified in a study of shared clonotypes between healthy human individuals. Of note for this clone: Its antigen is undetermined. At the DNA level, this CDR3 is encoded by other sequences in the same sample as well.

Study results and limitations: In a handful of donors, around 5% of naive CD4 clonotypes appeared in common.

Tens of thousands of T cell genomes (about 0.2 ug DNA) went into each sorted-subset replicate. Generated by immunoSEQ multiplex PCR, the TCRdb table keeps only in-frame clones and is missing some. The sample lists some 200,000 clones; approximately 92% were seen once. This TCR was sampled from a woman aged 25 to 39 in good health. Input material: naive CD4+ T cells sorted from blood. Regarding subset: CD45RA+ positively selected.

CDR3 in amino acids: CASSFSGRTYEQYF. CDR3 coding DNA: TGTGCCAGCAGTTTTAGCGGGAGGACCTACGAGCAGTACTTC. The gene calls are TRBV28 and TRBJ2-7; TRBD2 aligns across 10 bases. The CDR3 runs 14 residues. Trimming cost V 3 bases and J 2 bases; bases outside gene matches: 1. CDR1 and CDR2 from the germline V gene are MDHEN and SYDVKM.